This T cell receptor beta chain was captured in a study of shared clonotypes between healthy human individuals. Study-level points and caveats: Estimated richness was generally greater in naive than memory subsets.

Worth noting for this clone: Antigen unknown.

Adult donors, all healthy and HIV-negative, had no recent acute infections or vaccinations. TCRdb keeps only in-frame clones here, not all; method: immunoSEQ multiplex PCR. The sample yields 2,500,000 or so clones, about 90% seen once. The origin of this receptor is a man in his late teens or twenties in good health. Some clones in this sample may be carry-over from other donors' samples. The sample comprised naive CD4+ T cells from PBMCs. Subset: CD45RA+ positively selected.

The CDR3 reads CASSEGQGSFF. The CDR3 DNA reads TGTGCCAGCAGTGAAGGGCAGGGTTCTTTCTTT. This rearrangement joins TRBV6-1 to TRBJ1-1; D may be TRBD1 (5 bases). This CDR3 is 11 amino acids long. Per the germline V gene, CDR1 is MNHNS and CDR2 is SASEGT. Trimming stripped 1 base from V and 12 bases from J, with 9 bases between.